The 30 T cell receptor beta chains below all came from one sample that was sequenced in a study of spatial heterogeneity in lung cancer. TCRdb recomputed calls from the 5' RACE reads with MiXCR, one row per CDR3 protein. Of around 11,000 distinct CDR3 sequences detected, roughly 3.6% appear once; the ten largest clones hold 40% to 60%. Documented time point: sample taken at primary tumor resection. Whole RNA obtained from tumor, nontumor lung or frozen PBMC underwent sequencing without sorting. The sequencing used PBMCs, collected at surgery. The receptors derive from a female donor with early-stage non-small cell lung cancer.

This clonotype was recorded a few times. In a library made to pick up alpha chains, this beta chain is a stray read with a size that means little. The CDR3 nucleotides are TGTGCCAGCAGCCAAAGCAGCAGGGAAGGGACTGAAGCTTTCTTT. It is translated as CASSQSSREGTEAFF. The chain links TRBV7-2 to TRBJ1-1; TRBD1 might be the D (5 bases). The V and J ends lost 5 bases and 5 bases respectively, with 18 bases between them. Germline assignment: CDR1 SGHTA and CDR2 FQGNSA. The CDR3 runs to 15 residues.

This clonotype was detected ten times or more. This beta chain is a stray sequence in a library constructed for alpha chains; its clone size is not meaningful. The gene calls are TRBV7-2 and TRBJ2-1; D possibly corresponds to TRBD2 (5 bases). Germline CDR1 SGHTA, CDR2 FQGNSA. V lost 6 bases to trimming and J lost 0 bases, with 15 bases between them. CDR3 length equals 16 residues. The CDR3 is CASRATSLSSYNEQFF. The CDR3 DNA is TGTGCCAGCAGAGCCACTAGTCTAAGCTCCTACAATGAGCAGTTCTTC.

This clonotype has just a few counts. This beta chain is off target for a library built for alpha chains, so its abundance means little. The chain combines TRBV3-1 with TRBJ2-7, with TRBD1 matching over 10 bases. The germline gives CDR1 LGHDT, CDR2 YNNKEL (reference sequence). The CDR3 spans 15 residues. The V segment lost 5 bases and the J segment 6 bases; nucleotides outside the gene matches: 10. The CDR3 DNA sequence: TGTGCCAGCAGCGTTTCCGGACAGGGGGTTGGCGAGCAGTACTTC. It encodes CASSVSGQGVGEQYF.

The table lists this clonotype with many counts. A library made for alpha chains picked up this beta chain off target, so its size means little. CDR3 sequence: CASSLADKASGYTF. The CDR3 DNA sequence: TGTGCCAGCAGCTTAGCAGATAAGGCTAGTGGCTACACCTTC. The chain carries TRBV7-9 and TRBJ1-2; D gene unclear. This CDR3 spans 14 amino acids. The germline gives CDR1 SEHNR, CDR2 FQNEAQ (reference sequence). Trimming took off 0 bases at V and 7 bases at J, with 12 bases between the two ends.

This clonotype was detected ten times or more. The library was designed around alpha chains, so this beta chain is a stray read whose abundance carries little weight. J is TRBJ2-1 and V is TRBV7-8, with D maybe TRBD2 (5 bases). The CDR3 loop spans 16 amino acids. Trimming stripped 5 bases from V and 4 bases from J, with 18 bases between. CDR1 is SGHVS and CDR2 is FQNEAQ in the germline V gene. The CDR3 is CASSPLGSGGYNEQFF. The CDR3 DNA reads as TGTGCCAGCAGCCCCCTAGGGAGCGGAGGTTACAATGAGCAGTTCTTC. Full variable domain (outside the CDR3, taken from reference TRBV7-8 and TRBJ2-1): GAGVSQSPRYKVAKRGQDVALRCDPISGHVSLFWYQQALGQGPEFLTYFQNEAQLDKSGLPSDRFFAERPEGSVSTLKIQRTQQEDSAVYLCASSPLGSGGYNEQFFGPGTRLTVL.

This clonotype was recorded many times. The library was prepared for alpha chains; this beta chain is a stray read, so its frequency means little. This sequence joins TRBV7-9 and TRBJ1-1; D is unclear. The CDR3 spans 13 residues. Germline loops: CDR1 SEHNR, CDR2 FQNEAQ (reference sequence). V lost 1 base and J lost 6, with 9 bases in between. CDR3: CASSLVSEAEAFF. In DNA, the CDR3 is TGTGCCAGCAGCTTAGTGTCAGAGGCTGAAGCTTTCTTT. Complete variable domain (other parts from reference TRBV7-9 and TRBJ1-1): DTGVSQNPRHKITKRGQNVTFRCDPISEHNRLYWYRQTLGQGPEFLTYFQNEAQLEKSRLLSDRFSAERPKGSFSTLEIQRTEQGDSAMYLCASSLVSEAEAFFGQGTRLTVV.

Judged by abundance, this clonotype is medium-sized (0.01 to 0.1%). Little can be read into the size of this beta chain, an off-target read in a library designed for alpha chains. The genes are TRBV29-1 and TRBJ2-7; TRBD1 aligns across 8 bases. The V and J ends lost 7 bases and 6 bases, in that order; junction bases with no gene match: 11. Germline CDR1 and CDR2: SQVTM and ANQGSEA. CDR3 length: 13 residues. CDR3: CSAQGGARSEQYF. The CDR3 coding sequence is TGCAGCGCACAGGGGGGCGCGAGGAGCGAGCAGTACTTC.

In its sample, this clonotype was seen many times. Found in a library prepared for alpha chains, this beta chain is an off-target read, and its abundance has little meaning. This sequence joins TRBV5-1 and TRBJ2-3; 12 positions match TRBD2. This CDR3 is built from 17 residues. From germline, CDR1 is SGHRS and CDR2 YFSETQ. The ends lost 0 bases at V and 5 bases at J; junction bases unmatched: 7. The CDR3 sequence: CASSLAASGGALDTQYF. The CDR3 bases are TGCGCCAGCAGCTTGGCCGCTAGCGGGGGGGCCTTAGATACGCAGTATTTT.

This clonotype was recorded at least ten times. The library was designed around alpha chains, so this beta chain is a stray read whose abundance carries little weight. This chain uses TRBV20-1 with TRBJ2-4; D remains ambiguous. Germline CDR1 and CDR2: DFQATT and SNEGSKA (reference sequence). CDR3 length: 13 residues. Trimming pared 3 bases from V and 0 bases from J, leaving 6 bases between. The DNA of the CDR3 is TGCAGTGCTAGTGACCTAGCCAAAAACATTCAGTACTTC. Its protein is CSASDLAKNIQYF.

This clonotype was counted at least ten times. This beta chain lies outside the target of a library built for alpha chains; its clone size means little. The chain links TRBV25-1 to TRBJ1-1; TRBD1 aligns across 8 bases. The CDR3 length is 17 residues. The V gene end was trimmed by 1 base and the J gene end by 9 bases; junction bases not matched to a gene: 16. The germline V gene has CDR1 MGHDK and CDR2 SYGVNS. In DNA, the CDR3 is TGTGCCAGCAGTGAATTTGGCCCCCGGACAGGGAGAAATAAAGCTTTCTTT. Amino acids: CASSEFGPRTGRNKAFF.

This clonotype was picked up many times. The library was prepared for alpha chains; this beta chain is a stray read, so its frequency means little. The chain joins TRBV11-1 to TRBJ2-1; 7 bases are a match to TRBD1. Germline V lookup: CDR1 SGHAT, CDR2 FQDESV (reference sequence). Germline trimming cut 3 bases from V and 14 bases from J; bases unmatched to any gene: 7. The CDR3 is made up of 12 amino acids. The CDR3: CASSLRGLMKFF. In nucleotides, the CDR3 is TGTGCCAGCAGCTTGAGGGGGCTAATGAAGTTCTTC.

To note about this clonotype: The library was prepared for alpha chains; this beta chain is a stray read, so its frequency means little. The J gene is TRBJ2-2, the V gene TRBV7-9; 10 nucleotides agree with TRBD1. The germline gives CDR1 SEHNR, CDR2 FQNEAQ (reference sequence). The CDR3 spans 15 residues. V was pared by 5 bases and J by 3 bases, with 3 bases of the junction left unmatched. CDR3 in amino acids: CASSQGTGDTGELFF. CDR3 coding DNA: TGTGCCAGCAGCCAAGGGACAGGGGACACCGGGGAGCTGTTTTTT.

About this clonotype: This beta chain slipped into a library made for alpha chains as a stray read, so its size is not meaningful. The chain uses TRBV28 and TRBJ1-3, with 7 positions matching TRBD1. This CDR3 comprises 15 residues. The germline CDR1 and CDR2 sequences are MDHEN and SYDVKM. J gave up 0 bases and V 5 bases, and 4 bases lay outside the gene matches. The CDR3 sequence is CASSPQGISGNTIYF. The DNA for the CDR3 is TGTGCCAGCAGTCCACAGGGGATCTCTGGAAACACCATATATTTT.

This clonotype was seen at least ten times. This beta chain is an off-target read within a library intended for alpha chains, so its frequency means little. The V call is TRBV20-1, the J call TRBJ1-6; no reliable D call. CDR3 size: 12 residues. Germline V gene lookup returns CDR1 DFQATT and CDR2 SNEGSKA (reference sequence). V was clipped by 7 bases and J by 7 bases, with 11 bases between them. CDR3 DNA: TGCAGTGTCCGACTTTTCAATTCACCCCTCCACTTT. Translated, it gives CSVRLFNSPLHF.

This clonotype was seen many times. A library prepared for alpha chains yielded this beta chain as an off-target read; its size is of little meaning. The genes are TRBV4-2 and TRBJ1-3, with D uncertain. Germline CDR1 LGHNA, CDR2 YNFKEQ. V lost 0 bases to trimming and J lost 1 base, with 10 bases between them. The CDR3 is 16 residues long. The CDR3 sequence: CASSQERSISGNTIYF. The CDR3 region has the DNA TGTGCCAGCAGCCAAGAACGGTCCATATCTGGAAACACCATATATTTT.

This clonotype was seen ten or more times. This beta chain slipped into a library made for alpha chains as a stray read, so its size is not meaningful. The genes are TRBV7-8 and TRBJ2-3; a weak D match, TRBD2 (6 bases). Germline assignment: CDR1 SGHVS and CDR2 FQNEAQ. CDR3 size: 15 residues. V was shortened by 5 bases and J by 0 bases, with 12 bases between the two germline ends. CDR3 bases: TGTGCCAGCAGCCCCCCAAGCGGGAGCACAGATACGCAGTATTTT. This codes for CASSPPSGSTDTQYF.

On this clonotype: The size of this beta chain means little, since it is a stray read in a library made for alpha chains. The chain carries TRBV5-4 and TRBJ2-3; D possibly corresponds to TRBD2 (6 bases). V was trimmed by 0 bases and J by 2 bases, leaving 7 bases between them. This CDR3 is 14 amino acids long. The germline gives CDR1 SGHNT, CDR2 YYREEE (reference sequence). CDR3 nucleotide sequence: TGTGCCAGCAGCTTGGGGGGGGACACAGATACGCAGTATTTT. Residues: CASSLGGDTDTQYF.

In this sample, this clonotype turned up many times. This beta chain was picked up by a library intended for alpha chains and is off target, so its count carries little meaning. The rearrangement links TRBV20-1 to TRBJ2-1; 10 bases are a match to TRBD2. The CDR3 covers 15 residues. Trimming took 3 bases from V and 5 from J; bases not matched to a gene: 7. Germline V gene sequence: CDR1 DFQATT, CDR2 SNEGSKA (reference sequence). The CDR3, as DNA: TGCAGTGCTAGGGCTAGCGGGGGATATGACAATGAGCAGTTCTTC. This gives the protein CSARASGGYDNEQFF.

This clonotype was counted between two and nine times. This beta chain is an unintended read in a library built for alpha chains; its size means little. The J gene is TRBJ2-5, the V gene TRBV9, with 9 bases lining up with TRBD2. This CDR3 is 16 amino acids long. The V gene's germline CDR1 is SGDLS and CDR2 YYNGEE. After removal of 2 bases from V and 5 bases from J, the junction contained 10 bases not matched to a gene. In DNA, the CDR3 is TGTGCCAGCAGCGTTCTAATGGGACTAGCAGGGGAGACCCAGTACTTC. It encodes CASSVLMGLAGETQYF.

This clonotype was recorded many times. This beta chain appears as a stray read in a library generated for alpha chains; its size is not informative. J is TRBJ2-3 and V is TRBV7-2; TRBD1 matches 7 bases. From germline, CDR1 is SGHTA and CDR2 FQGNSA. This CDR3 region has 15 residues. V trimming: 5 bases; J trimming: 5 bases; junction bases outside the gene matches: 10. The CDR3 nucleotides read TGTGCCAGCAGCATACAGGGGTGGGCAATAGATACGCAGTATTTT. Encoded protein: CASSIQGWAIDTQYF.

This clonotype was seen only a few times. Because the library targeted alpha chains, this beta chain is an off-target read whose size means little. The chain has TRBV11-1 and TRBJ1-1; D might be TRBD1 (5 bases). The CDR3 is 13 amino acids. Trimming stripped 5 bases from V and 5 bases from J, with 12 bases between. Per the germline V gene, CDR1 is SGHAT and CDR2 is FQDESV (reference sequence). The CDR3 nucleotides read TGTGCCAGCAGCGACGGGACTCAGACTGAAGCTTTCTTT. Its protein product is CASSDGTQTEAFF.

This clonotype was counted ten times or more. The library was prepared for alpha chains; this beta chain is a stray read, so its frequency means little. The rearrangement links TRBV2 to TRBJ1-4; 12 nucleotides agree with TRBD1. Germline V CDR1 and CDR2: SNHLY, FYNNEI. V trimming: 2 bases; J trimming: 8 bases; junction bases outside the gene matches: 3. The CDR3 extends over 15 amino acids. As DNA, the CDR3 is TGTGCCAGCAGTGAACAAGGGACAGGGGGCGAAAAACTGTTTTTT. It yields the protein CASSEQGTGGEKLFF.

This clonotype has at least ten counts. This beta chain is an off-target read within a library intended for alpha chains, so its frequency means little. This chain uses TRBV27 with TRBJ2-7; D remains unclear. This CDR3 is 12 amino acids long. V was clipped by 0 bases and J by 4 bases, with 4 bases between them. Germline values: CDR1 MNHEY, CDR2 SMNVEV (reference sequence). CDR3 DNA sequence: TGTGCCAGCAGTTTATCAGGGTACGAGCAGTACTTC. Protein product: CASSLSGYEQYF.

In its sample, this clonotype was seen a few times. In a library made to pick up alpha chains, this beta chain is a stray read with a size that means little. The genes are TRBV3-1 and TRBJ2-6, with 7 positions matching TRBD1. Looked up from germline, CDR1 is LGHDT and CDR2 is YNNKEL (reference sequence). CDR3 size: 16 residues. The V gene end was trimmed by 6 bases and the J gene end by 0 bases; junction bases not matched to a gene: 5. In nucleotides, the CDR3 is TGTGCCAGCAGAAGGGACAGCCTCTCTGGGGCCAACGTCCTGACTTTC. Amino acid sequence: CASRRDSLSGANVLTF.

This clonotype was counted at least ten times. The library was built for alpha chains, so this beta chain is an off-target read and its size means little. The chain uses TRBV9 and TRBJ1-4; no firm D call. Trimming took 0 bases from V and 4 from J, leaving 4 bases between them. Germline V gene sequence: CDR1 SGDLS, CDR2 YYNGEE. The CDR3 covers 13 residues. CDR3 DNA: TGTGCCAGCAGCGTAGCCAGTAATGAAAAACTGTTTTTT. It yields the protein CASSVASNEKLFF.

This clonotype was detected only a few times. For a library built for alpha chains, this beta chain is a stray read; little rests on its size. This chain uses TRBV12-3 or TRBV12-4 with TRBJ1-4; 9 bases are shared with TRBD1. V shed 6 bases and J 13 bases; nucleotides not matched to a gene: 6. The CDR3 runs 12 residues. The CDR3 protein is CASRTHRGPLFF. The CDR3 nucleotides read TGTGCCAGCAGGACTCACAGGGGGCCACTGTTTTTT.

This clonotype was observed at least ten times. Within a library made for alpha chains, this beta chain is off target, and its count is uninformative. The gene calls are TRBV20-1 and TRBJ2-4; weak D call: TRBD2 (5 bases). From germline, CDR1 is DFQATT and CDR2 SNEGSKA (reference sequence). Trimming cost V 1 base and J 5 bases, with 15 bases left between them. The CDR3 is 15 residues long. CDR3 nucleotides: TGCAGTGCTAGAGTCAAGGGCCTGAGGGAAAACATTCAGTACTTC. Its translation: CSARVKGLRENIQYF.

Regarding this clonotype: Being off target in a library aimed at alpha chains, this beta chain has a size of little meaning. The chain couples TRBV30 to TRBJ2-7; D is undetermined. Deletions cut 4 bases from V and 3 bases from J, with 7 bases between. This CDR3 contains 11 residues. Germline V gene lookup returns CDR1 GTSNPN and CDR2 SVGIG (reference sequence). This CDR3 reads CAWTYGYEQYF. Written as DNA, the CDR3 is TGTGCCTGGACCTACGGCTACGAGCAGTACTTC.

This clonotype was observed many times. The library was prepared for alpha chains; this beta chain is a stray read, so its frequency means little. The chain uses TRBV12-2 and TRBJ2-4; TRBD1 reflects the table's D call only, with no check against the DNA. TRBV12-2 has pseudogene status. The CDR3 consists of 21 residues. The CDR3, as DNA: TGTGCAAGTCGCTTAGCGCGGCAGGGGCCGCCCAGACTAATAGCCAAAAACATTCAGTACTTC. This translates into CASRLARQGPPRLIAKNIQYF.

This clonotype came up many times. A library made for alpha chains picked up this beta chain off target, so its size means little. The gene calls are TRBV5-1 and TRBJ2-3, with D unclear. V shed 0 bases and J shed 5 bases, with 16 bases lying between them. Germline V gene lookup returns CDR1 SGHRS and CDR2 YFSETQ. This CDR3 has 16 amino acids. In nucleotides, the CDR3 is TGCGCCAGCAGCTTGGAGGTCGGTTCCGTGGGAGATACGCAGTATTTT. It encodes CASSLEVGSVGDTQYF. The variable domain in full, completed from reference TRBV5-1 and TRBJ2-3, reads KAGVTQTPRYLIKTRGQQVTLSCSPISGHRSVSWYQQTPGQGLQFLFEYFSETQRNKGNFPGRFSGRQFSNSRSEMNVSTLELGDSALYLCASSLEVGSVGDTQYFGPGTRLTVL.